A selection of T cell receptor beta chains follows, all from one sample in a study of shared clonotypes between healthy human individuals. Generated by immunoSEQ multiplex PCR, the TCRdb table keeps only in-frame clones and is missing some. The sample includes around 1,000,000 clones, around three quarters of them seen just once. Specimen: memory CD4+ T cells from PBMCs. The receptors were gathered from a man aged 18 to 30 in good health. Some clones in this sample may be carry-over from other donors' samples. CDR3s include the opening cysteine and the closing phenylalanine or tryptophan. A D gene is named only where the DNA matches it firmly. Size is stated for part of the rows, as once, few or many counts, or as a class when the clone is expanded.

clone_size	d_call	v_call	j_call	cdr3_nt	cdr3_aa
-	TRBD1	TRBV7-9	TRBJ1-1	TGTGCCAGCAGCCCACAGGGGGCCGAGGACACTGAAGCTTTCTTT	CASSPQGAEDTEAFF
-	TRBD2	TRBV5-1	TRBJ2-2	TGCGCCAGCAGCCCAAGTGGGAGGGCCGTTGGGATCGGGGAGCTGTTTTTT	CASSPSGRAVGIGELFF
-	TRBD1	TRBV11-3	TRBJ2-2	TGTGCCAGCAGCCTGACAGGGGGCAACACCGGGGAGCTGTTTTTT	CASSLTGGNTGELFF
-	-	TRBV28	TRBJ2-7	TGTGCCAGCAGGGCTCAGGGGGGGCCTTCCTACGAGCAGTACTTC	CASRAQGGPSYEQYF
-	TRBD1	TRBV30	TRBJ1-4	TGTGCCTGGAGCCGGTACAGGACAGGGAATGAAAAACTGTTTTTT	CAWSRYRTGNEKLFF
-	-	TRBV5-6	TRBJ1-5	TGTGCCAGCATGCGGGGGTTGGGTCAGCCCCAGCATTTT	CASMRGLGQPQHF
-	-	TRBV2	TRBJ2-1	TGTGCCAGCAGTGAGATGGGACCAGGAGATGAGCAGTTCTTC	CASSEMGPGDEQFF
-	TRBD1	TRBV11-2	TRBJ1-1	TGTGCCAGCAGCTTAAGCCATTACCGGGACAGGGGGCTAAAGCAAGCTTTCTTT	CASSLSHYRDRGLKQAFF
-	-	TRBV30	TRBJ2-5	TGTGCCTGGAGTGTACTCCAACAAGAGACCCAGTACTTC	CAWSVLQQETQYF
-	-	TRBV5-1	TRBJ1-1	TGCGCCAGCAGCTTCGGGTTTACTGAAGCTTTCTTT	CASSFGFTEAFF
few	TRBD1	TRBV6-1	TRBJ2-1	TGTGCCAGCAGGGGACAGTTTTGGCAGTTCTTC	CASRGQFWQFF
-	-	TRBV30	TRBJ2-3	TGTGCCTGGAGTGTGCACGGTGCCGCAGATACGCAGTATTTT	CAWSVHGAADTQYF
-	TRBD1	TRBV7-8	TRBJ1-2	TGTGCCAGCAGCTATCAAGGGACAGGGGTCTTC	CASSYQGTGVF
-	-	TRBV10-1	TRBJ2-2	TGCGCCAGCAGTGAGAACAGGCCAGACACCGGGGAGCTGTTTTTT	CASSENRPDTGELFF
-	-	TRBV18	TRBJ1-2	TGTGCCAGCTCACCGGAACAAGACTATGGCTACACCTTC	CASSPEQDYGYTF
-	TRBD1	TRBV6-1	TRBJ1-3	TGTGCCAGCAGAGAATGGGACAGCTTCTCTGGAAACACCATATATTTT	CASREWDSFSGNTIYF
-	-	TRBV6-1	TRBJ1-1	TGTGCCAGCAGTGAAGCGCAGGGCCAAGCTTTCTTT	CASSEAQGQAFF
few	TRBD2	TRBV10-3	TRBJ2-1	TGTGCCATCAGTGAGTCGAGACTAGCGGGGGCGGTAGGTGAGCAGTTCTTC	CAISESRLAGAVGEQFF
-	-	TRBV6-1	TRBJ1-1	TGTGCCAGCAGTCCAACATTAGGACAGGAAGCTTTCTTT	CASSPTLGQEAFF
-	-	TRBV30	TRBJ2-2	TGTGCCTGGAGTGGTAGGGACGGCAACACCGGGGAGCTGTTTTTT	CAWSGRDGNTGELFF
once	-	TRBV7-2	TRBJ2-5	TGTGCCAGCAGCTTTGGAGAAGTCCAAGAGACCCAGTACTTC	CASSFGEVQETQYF
-	-	TRBV19	TRBJ1-1	TGTGCCAGTAGTATGAGGGGGAGGACTGAAGCTTTCTTT	CASSMRGRTEAFF
once	-	TRBV18	TRBJ2-2	TGTGCCAGCTCACCAGGGGCCGGCACCGGGGAGCTGTTTTTT	CASSPGAGTGELFF
-	-	TRBV7-2	TRBJ2-3	TGTGCCAGCAGCTTTACCAGCGGGTCTAGCACAGATACGCAGTATTTT	CASSFTSGSSTDTQYF
-	-	TRBV4-2	TRBJ2-3	TGTGCCAGCAGCCACAAGACAGGAACAGATACGCAGTATTTT	CASSHKTGTDTQYF
-	-	TRBV29-1	TRBJ2-1	TGCAGCGTTGGTGGGGGGGCGAATGAGCAGTTCTTC	CSVGGGANEQFF
once	TRBD2	TRBV28	TRBJ2-7	TGTGCCAGCAGTTTTTTTAGCGGGCCGACCTACGAGCAGTACTTC	CASSFFSGPTYEQYF
-	-	TRBV9	TRBJ1-5	TGTGCCAGCAGCGCGGGACCCAGCAATCAGCCCCAGCATTTT	CASSAGPSNQPQHF
-	-	TRBV27	TRBJ2-1	TGTGCCAGCAGTTTGCGTCCAAGCTCCTACAATGAGCAGTTCTTC	CASSLRPSSYNEQFF
-	TRBD1	TRBV18	TRBJ1-5	TGTGCCAGCTCACCAGAAAACCAGGGGGTTGGGCCCCAGCATTTT	CASSPENQGVGPQHF
-	-	TRBV11-2	TRBJ2-7	TGTGCCAGCAGCTCCACGGCGGGCCGTTACGAGCAGTACTTC	CASSSTAGRYEQYF
once	-	TRBV2	TRBJ1-5	TGTGCCAGCAGAGGGGGAAAGCCCCAGCATTTT	CASRGGKPQHF
-	-	TRBV7-8	TRBJ2-1	TGTGCCAGCAGCTTAGCGCTTTCGGTAAATGAGCAGTTCTTC	CASSLALSVNEQFF
-	-	TRBV5-4	TRBJ1-3	TGTGCCAGCAGCCCCGGTGGGGGGTCGGAGGCGGACACCATATATTTT	CASSPGGGSEADTIYF
-	-	TRBV5-1	TRBJ2-3	TGCGCCAGCAGCTTACTGACTACCTCAGATACGCAGTATTTT	CASSLLTTSDTQYF
-	-	TRBV7-3	TRBJ2-1	TGTGCCAGCAGCTTAGGGCGGGAAAACTACAATGAGCAGTTCTTC	CASSLGRENYNEQFF
once	TRBD2	TRBV9	TRBJ2-7	TGTGCCAGCAGCGTAGGTCCGAGACTAGCAATCTACGAGCAGTACTTC	CASSVGPRLAIYEQYF
-	TRBD2	TRBV27	TRBJ2-2	TGTGCCAGCAGTCCCGATTGGATGGAGCGGGAGAACACCGGGGAGCTGTTTTTT	CASSPDWMERENTGELFF
-	TRBD1	TRBV5-1	TRBJ1-3	TGCGCCAGCAGCCCCCAGGGACAGAGCTCTGGAAACACCATATATTTT	CASSPQGQSSGNTIYF
-	TRBD1	TRBV2	TRBJ1-1	TGTGCCAGCAGTGTCGCGGGACAGAAGAACACTGAAGCTTTCTTT	CASSVAGQKNTEAFF
few	-	TRBV4-1	TRBJ1-1	TGCGCCAGCAGCCAAGAAGGTGGCGGGGGGGGAAAGGCTTTCTTT	CASSQEGGGGGKAFF
-	TRBD1	TRBV6-1	TRBJ2-7	TGTGCCAGCAGTGGAAGGAACAGGGGGCTGAACGAGCAGTACTTC	CASSGRNRGLNEQYF
-	TRBD2	TRBV28	TRBJ2-2	TGTGCCGCCCATAGCGGGAGGGCCTCAGCCGGGGAGCTGTTTTTT	CAAHSGRASAGELFF
-	TRBD2	TRBV9	TRBJ2-7	TGTGCCAGCAGCGTAGACCCTAGCGGGAAGTGGTACGAGCAGTACTTC	CASSVDPSGKWYEQYF
-	-	TRBV29-1	TRBJ2-7	TGCAGCGTTGGTCCCACCTCCCCGGGGGAGCAGTACTTC	CSVGPTSPGEQYF
-	-	TRBV10-3	TRBJ1-1	TGTGCCATCAGCGGATTAGGACTTGAAGCTTTCTTT	CAISGLGLEAFF
-	TRBD2	TRBV27	TRBJ2-1	TGTGCCAGCAGTCTAGCGGGACGTAACTACAATGAGCAGTTCTTC	CASSLAGRNYNEQFF
once	TRBD2	TRBV4-2	TRBJ2-2	TGTGCCAGCAGCCAAGTAGTGCGCGGGAGGGCCCACGGGGAGCTGTTTTTT	CASSQVVRGRAHGELFF
-	-	TRBV5-1	TRBJ1-4	TGCGCCAGCAGCCCAGCGGCAAGGGGCAATGAAAAACTGTTTTTT	CASSPAARGNEKLFF
-	TRBD2	TRBV28	TRBJ2-7	TGTGCCAGCAGTTCAACCATGACTAGCGGGAGGACCTACGAGCAGTACTTC	CASSSTMTSGRTYEQYF
-	TRBD2	TRBV6-1	TRBJ2-1	TGTGCCAGCAGTGCCCTAGCGGGAGGGTACAATGAGCAGTTCTTC	CASSALAGGYNEQFF
-	TRBD2	TRBV5-4	TRBJ2-7	TGTGCCAGCAGCTCTAGCGGGGCCTACGAGCAGTACTTC	CASSSSGAYEQYF
many	-	TRBV7-9	TRBJ1-5	TGTGCCAGCAGCTTAGACGAGGCAGCCCAGCATTTT	CASSLDEAAQHF
once	-	TRBV5-5	TRBJ2-2	TGTGCCAGCAGCAGATCAGGCGAGAACACCGGGGAGCTGTTTTTT	CASSRSGENTGELFF
-	-	TRBV6-5	TRBJ2-3	TGTGCCAGTAAGGGGGGATTGGTATCAGATACGCAGTATTTT	CASKGGLVSDTQYF
-	-	TRBV5-1	TRBJ2-5	TGCGCCAGCAGCGAGACACCCAATGAGACCCAGTACTTC	CASSETPNETQYF
-	TRBD2	TRBV28	TRBJ2-7	TGTGCCAGCAGTCTAAGACTAGCGGGACTGTACGAGCAGTACTTC	CASSLRLAGLYEQYF